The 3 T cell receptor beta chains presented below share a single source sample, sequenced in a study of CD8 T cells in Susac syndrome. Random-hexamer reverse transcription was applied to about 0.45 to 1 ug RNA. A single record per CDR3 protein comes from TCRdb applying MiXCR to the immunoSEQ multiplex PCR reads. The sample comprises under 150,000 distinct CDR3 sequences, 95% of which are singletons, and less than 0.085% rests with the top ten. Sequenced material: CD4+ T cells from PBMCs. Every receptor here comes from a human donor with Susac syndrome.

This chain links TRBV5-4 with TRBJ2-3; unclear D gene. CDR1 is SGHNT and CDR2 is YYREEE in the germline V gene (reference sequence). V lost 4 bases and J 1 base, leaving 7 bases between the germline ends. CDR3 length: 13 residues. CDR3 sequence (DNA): TGTGCCAGCAGCCACGTCGGCACAGATACGCAGTATTTT. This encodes CASSHVGTDTQYF.

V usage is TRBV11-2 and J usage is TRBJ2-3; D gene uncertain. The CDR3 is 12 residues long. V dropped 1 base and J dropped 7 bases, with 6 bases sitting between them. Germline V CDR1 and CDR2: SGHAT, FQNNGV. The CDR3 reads CASSLAAHTQYF. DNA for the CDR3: TGTGCCAGCAGCTTAGCAGCTCATACGCAGTATTTT. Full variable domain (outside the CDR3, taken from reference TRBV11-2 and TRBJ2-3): EAGVAQSPRYKIIEKRQSVAFWCNPISGHATLYWYQQILGQGPKLLIQFQNNGVVDDSQLPKDRFSAERLKGVDSTLKIQPAKLEDSAVYLCASSLAAHTQYFGPGTRLTVL.

CDR3 nucleotides: TGTGCCACCAGCAGAGAGGCGCGCCGGGACGGCTCCTACGAGCAGTACTTC. Its protein is CATSREARRDGSYEQYF. The chain couples TRBV15 to TRBJ2-7; D may correspond to TRBD1 or TRBD2 (5 bases each). V gave up 0 bases and J gave up 0 bases, with 15 bases separating them. Germline CDR1 LNHNV, CDR2 YYDKDF (reference sequence). CDR3 length: 17 residues.